The clone carrying this T cell receptor beta chain appeared a few times. Its antigen remains unknown. With V trimmed by 5 bases and J by 8 bases, 8 bases remained unmatched. The CDR3 length is 16 residues. Germline V gene lookup returns CDR1 SGHTA and CDR2 FQGNSA. Healthy individuals of Caucasian origin from Russia, aged roughly 6 to 100, served as donors. Donors each provided 8 to 10 milliliters of peripheral blood. This entry comes from a study of blood T cells in healthy people across ages. The study, taken as a whole, reports: CMV infection status of these donors was not known. Donors of long life had a larger count of naive CD4+ cells and greater diversity than aged donors.

For the second PCR, which ran for about 6 to 11 cycles, a sample-barcoded 5' primer and a J-beta primer mix were used. Via MiXCR, TCRdb re-called the 5' RACE reads, giving one row per CDR3 protein. Here the sample spans 1.5 million to 2 million distinct CDR3 sequences, roughly 30% being singletons. The source of this sequence is a woman aged 25-40 years in good health. The J gene is TRBJ2-1, the V gene TRBV7-2, with 14 bases aligning to TRBD2. The sample taken for sequencing was blood. CDR3 amino acids: CASSKFGTSGSYEQFF. In DNA form, the CDR3 reads TGTGCCAGCAGCAAGTTTGGGACTAGCGGGAGTTATGAGCAGTTCTTC.